A selection of T cell receptor beta chains follows, all from one sample in a study of T cell responses to AZD1222 COVID-19 vaccine. TCRdb keeps only in-frame clones here, not all; method: immunoSEQ multiplex PCR. The data contain some 150,000 clones, about 90% of them singletons. Sequenced material: peripheral blood, taken on day 0 of MenACWY control vaccination. The receptors come from an adult in good health. Each CDR3 is given with its conserved first and last residue. The order of the fields is V gene, J gene, CDR3 protein.

V: TRBV5-1
J: TRBJ2-1
CDR3: CASSGSVRYNEQFF

V: TRBV5-1
J: TRBJ2-5
CDR3: CANFISRDRAIQETQYF

V: TRBV6-1
J: TRBJ2-7
CDR3: CASSERGDSYEQYF

V: TRBV2
J: TRBJ2-7
CDR3: CASSDLPTSGRPKPF

V: TRBV11-2
J: TRBJ2-3
CDR3: CASSLDWQIADTQYF

V: TRBV6-5
J: TRBJ1-3
CDR3: CASSSTGNTIYF

V: TRBV6-2/TRBV6-3
J: TRBJ1-6
CDR3: CASSYSGPQGYNSPLHF

V: TRBV27
J: TRBJ1-4
CDR3: CASSLRRANEKLFF

V: TRBV4-2
J: TRBJ1-6
CDR3: CASSQQWTVYNSPLHF

V: TRBV19
J: TRBJ1-1
CDR3: CASSWGQSNTEAFF

V: TRBV9
J: TRBJ1-5
CDR3: CASSSLGGQPQHF

V: TRBV12-3/TRBV12-4
J: TRBJ1-2
CDR3: CASSLGRNGYTF

V: TRBV6-1
J: TRBJ1-6
CDR3: CASSEAPQIYNSPLHF

V: TRBV10-1
J: TRBJ2-7
CDR3: CASSPGLGPSYEQYF

V: TRBV4-1
J: TRBJ1-2
CDR3: CASSQEKGGRPYTF

V: TRBV5-1
J: TRBJ2-7
CDR3: CASSPGGLAGGYEQYF

V: TRBV19
J: TRBJ1-6
CDR3: CASSIERLNSPLHF

V: TRBV18
J: TRBJ2-6
CDR3: CASSPLPGTGISGANVLTF

V: TRBV24-1
J: TRBJ2-2
CDR3: CATTNAGVNTGELFF

V: TRBV3-1/TRBV3-2
J: TRBJ1-6
CDR3: CASSHTGISMSPLHF

V: TRBV11-2
J: TRBJ2-1
CDR3: CASSSRDRGNNEQFF

V: TRBV28
J: TRBJ1-3
CDR3: CASSLRIWRTGGNTIYF

V: TRBV28
J: TRBJ1-2
CDR3: CASSKQGFGGYTF

V: TRBV5-1
J: TRBJ2-3
CDR3: CASSPILDLGTQYF

V: TRBV5-4
J: TRBJ2-7
CDR3: CASSPRAGSGYGYEQYF

V: TRBV5-1
J: TRBJ1-1
CDR3: CASSWNRGSMNTEAFF

V: TRBV5-4
J: TRBJ1-2
CDR3: CASSPTGRANYGYTF

V: TRBV2
J: TRBJ1-2
CDR3: CASSLSGTTGSRDGYTF

V: TRBV3-1/TRBV3-2
J: TRBJ2-1
CDR3: CASSPSGALRNEQFF

V: TRBV6-5
J: TRBJ1-6
CDR3: CASFRGLNSPLHF

V: TRBV5-1
J: TRBJ2-7
CDR3: CASSLRQGAYEQYF

V: TRBV5-5
J: TRBJ1-5
CDR3: CASSRDRGSNQPQHF

V: TRBV2
J: TRBJ2-3
CDR3: CASRADGDTQYF

V: TRBV12-3/TRBV12-4
J: TRBJ1-4
CDR3: CASSRNEKLFF

V: TRBV27
J: TRBJ2-5
CDR3: CASSWGGSRETQYF

V: TRBV7-9
J: TRBJ2-2
CDR3: CASSLGGLNTGELFF

V: TRBV6-5
J: TRBJ2-2
CDR3: CASRFGTGDTGELFF

V: TRBV19
J: TRBJ1-5
CDR3: CASLPGGQAVSSNQPQHF

V: TRBV30
J: TRBJ2-7
CDR3: CAWSVLGRGWYYEQYF

V: TRBV5-6
J: TRBJ1-2
CDR3: CASSLGPGQGARGYTF

V: TRBV15
J: TRBJ1-6
CDR3: CATSRDRGGTGGEGRNSPLHF

V: TRBV27
J: TRBJ2-2
CDR3: CASSLRIAGRLGLFF